A single sample is the source of the 2 T cell receptor beta chains below, sequenced in a study of blood T cell repertoires in COVID-19. Produced via immunoSEQ multiplex PCR; TCRdb's table is partial and in-frame only. The data hold 200,000 or so clones, with approximately 87% observed a single time. Material: peripheral blood. All receptors derive from a woman in her forties or fifties with acute or convalescent COVID-19.

The chain uses TRBV28 and TRBJ1-2; 7 nucleotides match TRBD1. The CDR3 loop spans 13 amino acids. Germline CDR1 is MDHEN and CDR2 is SYDVKM. Losses at the gene ends were 6 bases for V and 4 bases for J; bases not matched to a gene: 5. Here the CDR3 reads CASRGDRAYGYTF. CDR3 coding DNA: TGTGCCAGCAGGGGGGACAGAGCCTATGGCTACACCTTC.

The CDR3 DNA reads as TGCGCCAGCAGCCCCGAGGGCCAGGCCCAAGAGACCCAGTACTTC. Translating gives CASSPEGQAQETQYF. This chain uses TRBV5-1 with TRBJ2-5; D perhaps matches TRBD2 (5 bases). The CDR3 runs to 15 residues. CDR1 SGHRS and CDR2 YFSETQ come from the germline V gene. The V gene lost 4 bases and the J gene lost 1 base, with 14 bases spanning the gap.